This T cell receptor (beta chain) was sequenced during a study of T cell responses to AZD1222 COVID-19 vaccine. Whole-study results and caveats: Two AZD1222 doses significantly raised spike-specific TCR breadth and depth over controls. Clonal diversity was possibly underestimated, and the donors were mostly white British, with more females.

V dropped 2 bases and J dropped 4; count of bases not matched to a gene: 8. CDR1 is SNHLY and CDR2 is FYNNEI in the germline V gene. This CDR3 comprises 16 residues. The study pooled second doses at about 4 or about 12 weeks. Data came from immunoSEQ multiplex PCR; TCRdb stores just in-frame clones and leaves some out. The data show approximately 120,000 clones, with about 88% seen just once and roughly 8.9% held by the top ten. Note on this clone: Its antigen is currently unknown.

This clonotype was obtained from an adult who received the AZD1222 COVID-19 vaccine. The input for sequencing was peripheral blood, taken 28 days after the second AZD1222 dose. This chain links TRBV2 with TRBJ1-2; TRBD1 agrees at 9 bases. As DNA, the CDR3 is TGTGCCAGCAGTGAAAGGAGGGGACAGGGAGTCTATGGCTACACCTTC. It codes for CASSERRGQGVYGYTF.